The present entry profiles one TCR beta chain with its context. The assay was immunoSEQ multiplex PCR, and TCRdb's table has in-frame clones only and misses some. This table has around 8,000 clones, roughly 70% appearing once. The source of the sample is a study of sequential checkpoint blockade in melanoma. Indicated treatment: randomized to nivolumab then ipilimumab (arm A) or the reverse (arm B). From thawed PBMCs, live CD3+CD8+ cells negative for CD19 and CD56 were sorted. The V gene's germline CDR1 is MNHNS and CDR2 SASEGT. Trimming shortened V by 4 bases and J by 3 bases, and 19 bases separated the two germline ends. The length of the CDR3 is 18 residues.

This material consisted of CD8+ T cells sorted from blood (inferred from file names), taken from a patient given nivolumab and ipilimumab in sequence. The chain carries TRBV6-1 and TRBJ2-6; D gene ambiguous. The clonotype was recovered from a human patient with melanoma. Some clones in this sample may be carry-over from other donors' samples. Here the CDR3 reads CASSARVDGWRGANVLTF. The CDR3 DNA sequence: TGTGCCAGCAGTGCCCGGGTAGATGGCTGGCGTGGGGCCAACGTCCTGACTTTC.